This T cell receptor beta chain came from a study of glioma-infiltrating T cells after dendritic cell vaccination. After removal of 2 bases from V and 1 base from J, the junction contained 3 bases not matched to a gene. This CDR3 comprises 15 residues. Germline lookup yields CDR1 SGHRS and CDR2 YFSETQ. TCRdb's table, derived via immunoSEQ multiplex PCR, lists solely in-frame clones and lacks some. Of approximately 64,000 clones in the sample, roughly 80% were seen once. The J gene is TRBJ2-5, the V gene TRBV5-1, with 9 positions matching TRBD2. The sequence was collected from a human donor with glioblastoma. The input for sequencing was blood, taken before dendritic cell vaccination. The CDR3, as DNA: TGCGCCAGCAGCTTTGGCGGGGGGGCCCAAGAGACCCAGTACTTC. Its translation: CASSFGGGAQETQYF.